These 2 T cell receptor beta chains were sequenced from one sample in a study of shared clonotypes between healthy human individuals. Profiling relied on immunoSEQ multiplex PCR, and the TCRdb table lists in-frame clones only, not all of them. The sample has some 360,000 clones, more than 60% seen once. The sample consisted of memory CD4+ T cells sorted from blood. The subset: CD45RA-negative fraction. The receptors derive from a man aged 30 to 39 in good health.

This clone was detected a few times. V usage is TRBV5-6 and J usage is TRBJ2-1; weak D call: TRBD1 (5 bases). The CDR3 runs to 16 residues. The V and J ends lost 0 bases and 0 bases respectively, with 10 bases between them. CDR1 is SGHDT, CDR2 YYEEEE, per germline. The CDR3: CASSLVGHSSYNEQFF. CDR3 DNA sequence: TGTGCCAGCAGCTTGGTCGGACATAGCTCCTACAATGAGCAGTTCTTC.

The rearrangement joins TRBV5-1 to TRBJ2-7, with 7 bases aligning to TRBD2. V was clipped by 0 bases and J by 7 bases; unmatched bases: 10. Germline CDR1 and CDR2: SGHRS and YFSETQ. This CDR3 has 15 amino acids. The CDR3 region has the DNA TGCGCCAGCAGCTTGGGCCTAGCGGCCCTCCAGGAGCAGTACTTC. This gives the protein CASSLGLAALQEQYF.